This section outlines one T cell receptor beta chain sequence together with its context. Its antigen remains unknown. This sample is drawn from a study of cytomegalovirus exposure and HLA in healthy donors. Study details: Among roughly 190 million T cells, an earlier analysis found 90 million to 130 million unique TCR beta sequences.

Study-wide results and limits: The CMV antigen specificity of a few CMV-associated chains was confirmed through in vitro analysis.

Per the germline V gene, CDR1 is MNHEY and CDR2 is SMNVEV (reference sequence). The CDR3 is made up of 13 amino acids. Germline trimming cut 6 bases from V and 5 bases from J; bases unmatched to any gene: 5. Both 60 Vbeta primers and 13 Jbeta primers went into the PCR. Repertoires were generated with immunoSEQ multiplex PCR, while TCRdb's copy carries only in-frame clones and drops some. The sample records approximately 140,000 clones, around 81% being singletons. The sequencing input was PBMCs. The chain couples TRBV27 to TRBJ1-1, with 8 bases that match TRBD1. The receptor was isolated from a woman between 50 and 59 years old in good health and CMV-seronegative. The DNA of the CDR3 is TGTGCCAGCAGGGACAGGGCGAGAACTGAAGCTTTCTTT. Protein product: CASRDRARTEAFF.